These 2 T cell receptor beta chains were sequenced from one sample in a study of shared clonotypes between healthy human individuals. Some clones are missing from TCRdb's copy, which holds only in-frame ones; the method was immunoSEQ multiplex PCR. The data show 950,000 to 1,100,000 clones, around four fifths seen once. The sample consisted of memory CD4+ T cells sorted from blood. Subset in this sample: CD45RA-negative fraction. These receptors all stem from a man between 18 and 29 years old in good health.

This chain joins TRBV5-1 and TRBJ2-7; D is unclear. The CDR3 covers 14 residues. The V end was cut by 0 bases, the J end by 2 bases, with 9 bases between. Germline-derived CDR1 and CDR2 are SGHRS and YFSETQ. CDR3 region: CASSLGKVAYEQYF. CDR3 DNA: TGCGCCAGCAGCTTGGGAAAGGTGGCCTACGAGCAGTACTTC.

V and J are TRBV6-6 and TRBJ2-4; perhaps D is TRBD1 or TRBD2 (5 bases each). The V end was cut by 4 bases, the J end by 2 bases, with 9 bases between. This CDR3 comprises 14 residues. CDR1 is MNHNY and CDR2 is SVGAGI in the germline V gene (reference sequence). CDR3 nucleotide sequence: TGTGCCAGCAGTTCGCAGGGACCCAAAAACATTCAGTACTTC. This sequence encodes CASSSQGPKNIQYF.